Listed here is a single TCR beta chain. Its antigen is as yet unknown. The entry originates in a study of Ad26.COV2.S vaccination and SARS-CoV-2 variants. Study-wide points: Ad26.COV2.S recipients had broader spike-specific TCRs (P = 0.0014).

Trimming stripped 0 bases from V and 0 bases from J, with 8 bases between. The germline V gene has CDR1 MGHRA and CDR2 YSYEKL. The CDR3 contains 15 residues. Treatment defined: roughly 20 received Ad26.COV2.S at low or high dose, single or two shots; 5 received placebo; per-sample allocation not given. Sampling was done on day 63 after the first vaccine or placebo injection. An adult aged 18-55 years in Boston served as the donor. TCRdb keeps only in-frame clones here, not all; method: immunoSEQ multiplex PCR. The table has over 350,000 clones, around nine tenths seen once. The TCR was taken from a person between 18 and 60 years old who received the Ad26.COV2.S COVID-19 vaccine or a placebo. J is TRBJ1-1 and V is TRBV4-1; no clear D gene. The sequencing here drew on peripheral blood, taken in a trial of Ad26.COV2.S vaccine versus placebo. The CDR3 here is CASSQEEGMNTEAFF. In nucleotides, the CDR3 is TGCGCCAGCAGCCAAGAAGAGGGAATGAACACTGAAGCTTTCTTT.